The 32 T cell receptor beta chains given below trace back to one sample, sequenced in a study of T-cell memory formation after mild COVID-19 (TCRdb year 2021). The library was produced with 5' RACE. The run used an Illumina NovaSeq 6000. TCRdb redid the processing of the public reads, applying fastp at Q25 and MiXCR, and retained in-frame beta chains. For every CDR3 protein sequence, its rows merge into one entry that carries the most common genes and DNA. The sample table lists around 300,000 distinct CDR3 sequences, about a sixth of them with a count of one. Clones ranked in the top ten supply more than 20% of the sample. Sequenced input: PBMCs or a T cell subset sorted from them (not recorded which). The receptors were sampled from a man aged 18 to 29 who had mild COVID-19 (a few samples of this study predate the infection). The sample titles of this study are shuffled in the database, so cell type and time point are left out; the donor was told from shared clones.

The chain employs TRBV15 and TRBJ2-7; TRBD1 agrees at 8 bases. Germline CDR1 is LNHNV and CDR2 is YYDKDF (reference sequence). With 5 bases clipped from V and 0 bases from J, the junction kept 9 bases outside the gene matches. The CDR3 runs to 16 residues. The CDR3 nucleotides are TGTGCCACCAGCCGAGCTTCCGGGACAGGCTCCTACGAGCAGTACTTC. This gives the protein CATSRASGTGSYEQYF.

This clonotype was counted a few times. The V gene is TRBV7-9, the J gene TRBJ2-5, with 9 bases identical to TRBD2. CDR1 SEHNR and CDR2 FQNEAQ come from the germline V gene (reference sequence). The CDR3 extends over 15 amino acids. J lost 1 base, V lost 5 bases, and 5 bases had no gene match. The CDR3 DNA is TGTGCCAGCAGCCCGAGGACTAGCGTCCAAGAGACCCAGTACTTC. It encodes CASSPRTSVQETQYF.

This clonotype was recorded many times. V usage is TRBV5-1 and J usage is TRBJ2-7; TRBD1 aligns across 10 bases. Germline V gene sequence: CDR1 SGHRS, CDR2 YFSETQ. The CDR3 totals 15 residues. The V gene end was trimmed by 5 bases and the J gene end by 4 bases; junction bases not matched to a gene: 9. The CDR3 region has the DNA TGCGCCAGCAGTTTCCCCTCGGGACAGGGGTACGAGCAGTACTTC. Protein: CASSFPSGQGYEQYF. Drawing the rest from reference TRBV5-1 and TRBJ2-7, the complete variable domain is KAGVTQTPRYLIKTRGQQVTLSCSPISGHRSVSWYQQTPGQGLQFLFEYFSETQRNKGNFPGRFSGRQFSNSRSEMNVSTLELGDSALYLCASSFPSGQGYEQYFGPGTRLTVT.

The chain links TRBV9 to TRBJ2-3; 9 nucleotides agree with TRBD2. The J segment lost 6 bases and the V segment lost 4 bases, leaving 6 bases of the junction unmatched. The CDR3 has 14 residues. The germline CDR1 and CDR2 sequences are SGDLS and YYNGEE. This CDR3 reads CASSLLAGRDTQYF. DNA for the CDR3: TGTGCCAGCAGCCTCCTAGCGGGAAGGGATACGCAGTATTTT.

This clonotype was observed a handful of times. The genes are TRBV7-6 and TRBJ2-1; a possible D gene is TRBD2 (7 bases). With 1 base removed from V and 9 bases from J, the gap between germline ends came to 16 bases. In germline, CDR1 is SGHVS, CDR2 FNYEAQ. This CDR3 has 15 amino acids. CDR3: CASSLEWGGRGEQFF. For the CDR3, the DNA is TGTGCCAGCAGCTTAGAGTGGGGGGGCCGAGGTGAGCAGTTCTTC.

There are many counts of this clonotype. V gene TRBV7-9 combines with J gene TRBJ2-7, with 10 bases identical to TRBD1. CDR1 and CDR2 from the germline V gene are SEHNR and FQNEAQ (reference sequence). The CDR3 has 14 residues. Trimming cost V 1 base and J 5 bases; bases outside gene matches: 2. CDR3 amino acids: CASSLEGTGDEQYV. The CDR3 nucleotides read TGTGCCAGCAGCTTAGAAGGGACAGGGGACGAGCAGTACGTC.

The table lists this clonotype with many counts. This chain links TRBV12-3 or TRBV12-4 with TRBJ2-7, with D unresolved. The CDR3 loop spans 12 amino acids. Trimming stripped 6 bases from V and 5 bases from J, with 11 bases between. As DNA, the CDR3 is TGTGCCAGCAGCTCGCGGCGGAACGAGCAGTACGTC. Amino acids: CASSSRRNEQYV.

The chain is built from TRBV3-1 and TRBJ1-5; a weak D match, TRBD1 (5 bases). Germline loops: CDR1 LGHDT, CDR2 YNNKEL (reference sequence). V was clipped by 4 bases and J by 2 bases, with 15 bases between them. CDR3 length equals 16 residues. CDR3 protein: CASSPSWGDGNQPQHF. The DNA of the CDR3 is TGTGCCAGCAGCCCCAGTTGGGGGGACGGCAATCAGCCCCAGCATTTT.

Only a few counts were recorded for this clonotype. V is TRBV6-1 and J is TRBJ2-7, with D uncertain. The CDR3 length is 11 residues. The V end was cut by 8 bases, the J end by 5 bases, with 10 bases between. Germline V gene lookup returns CDR1 MNHNS and CDR2 SASEGT. The CDR3 DNA is TGTGCCAGCCGGACGTCTCACGAGCAGTACGTC. It is translated as CASRTSHEQYV.

This clonotype was observed a handful of times. The V gene is TRBV20-1, the J gene TRBJ1-5; TRBD1 matches at 9 bases. CDR3 length: 12 residues. Germline CDR1 DFQATT, CDR2 SNEGSKA (reference sequence). Trimming at V came to 6 bases and at J to 6 bases, leaving 3 bases not matched to a gene. Here the CDR3 DNA reads TGCAGTGCAAAGACAGGGGGTCAGCCCCAGCATTTT. This gives the protein CSAKTGGQPQHF.

The V gene is TRBV20-1, the J gene TRBJ1-1; possibly TRBD1 for D (6 bases). The CDR3 length is 14 residues. Germline assignment: CDR1 DFQATT and CDR2 SNEGSKA (reference sequence). Trimming removed 0 bases from V and 5 bases from J, with 13 bases in between. The chain's CDR3 is CSARDPQGQTEAFF. The DNA of the CDR3 is TGCAGTGCTAGAGATCCCCAGGGGCAGACTGAAGCTTTCTTT.

This clonotype was observed a handful of times. The gene calls are TRBV7-9 and TRBJ2-3, with no clear D. Germline V gene data show CDR1 as SEHNR and CDR2 as FQNEAQ (reference sequence). The CDR3 has 16 residues. Between the trimmed V and J ends, which lost 5 bases and 0 bases, there was a span of 15 bases. CDR3 sequence (DNA): TGTGCCAGCAGCACCGTCGCTGGGGTGAGCACAGATACGCAGTATTTT. Protein sequence: CASSTVAGVSTDTQYF.

The chain couples TRBV5-1 to TRBJ1-1, with D perhaps TRBD1 (5 bases). The V end was cut by 4 bases, the J end by 4 bases, with 17 bases between. The CDR3 extends over 15 amino acids. Per the germline V gene, CDR1 is SGHRS and CDR2 is YFSETQ. The CDR3 here is CASSRGTGGVTEAFF. Here the CDR3 DNA reads TGCGCCAGCAGCCGTGGGACTGGCGGGGTCACTGAAGCTTTCTTT.

V usage is TRBV19 and J usage is TRBJ1-1; D is uncertain. With 5 bases removed from V and 0 bases from J, the gap between germline ends came to 13 bases. The CDR3 spans 15 residues. Germline V gene sequence: CDR1 LNHDA, CDR2 SQIVND (reference sequence). As DNA, the CDR3 is TGTGCCAGTAGTCCCAGAAATAGGGTGAACACTGAAGCTTTCTTT. Encoded protein: CASSPRNRVNTEAFF.

This clonotype has a count of ten or more. The chain is built from TRBV20-1 and TRBJ2-1; TRBD2 is a possible D gene (5 bases). The CDR3 totals 14 residues. Deletions cut 3 bases from V and 7 bases from J, with 16 bases between. Germline assignment: CDR1 DFQATT and CDR2 SNEGSKA (reference sequence). The CDR3 DNA follows: TGCAGTGCTAGGGGGTTGAGTGGGGAGAATGAGCAGTTCTTC. As protein: CSARGLSGENEQFF.

This clonotype was detected only a few times. The rearrangement links TRBV12-3 or TRBV12-4 to TRBJ2-1; 13 bases fit TRBD2. V dropped 6 bases and J dropped 6; count of bases not matched to a gene: 14. The CDR3 extends over 18 amino acids. The CDR3 region has the DNA TGTGCCAGCAGGCAAGGGCACCCGGGACTAGCGGGGCCCAATGAGCAGTTCTTC. It translates to CASRQGHPGLAGPNEQFF.

This chain connects TRBV7-2 to TRBJ2-3; tentative D call: TRBD1 (5 bases). This CDR3 region has 16 residues. CDR1 SGHTA and CDR2 FQGNSA come from the germline V gene. The V and J ends lost 1 base and 3 bases respectively, with 14 bases between them. Here the CDR3 reads CASSLGVRALTDTQYF. In DNA form, the CDR3 reads TGTGCCAGCAGCTTAGGCGTCAGGGCCTTGACAGATACGCAGTATTTT.

The chain couples TRBV4-2 to TRBJ1-6; the match to TRBD1 covers 8 bases. V was pared by 0 bases and J by 5 bases, with 6 bases of the junction left unmatched. This CDR3 contains 17 residues. Germline-derived CDR1 and CDR2 are LGHNA and YNFKEQ. This CDR3 is CASSQEWQGADNSPLHF. As DNA, the CDR3 is TGTGCCAGCAGCCAAGAATGGCAGGGGGCGGATAATTCACCCCTCCACTTT.

The V and J genes are TRBV12-3 or TRBV12-4 and TRBJ2-7; D ambiguous. The CDR3 is made up of 14 amino acids. Trimming took 4 bases from V and 2 from J, leaving 12 bases between them. The CDR3 DNA sequence: TGTGCCAGCAGTTACATTGACTTGGCCTACGAGCAGTACTTC. It specifies CASSYIDLAYEQYF.

The chain links TRBV4-1 to TRBJ1-5; maybe TRBD1 (6 bases). Deletions cut 3 bases from V and 1 base from J, with 13 bases between. From germline, CDR1 is MGHRA and CDR2 YSYEKL. The CDR3 has 16 residues. CDR3 protein: CASSQVGGGSNQPQHF. In DNA form, the CDR3 reads TGCGCCAGCAGCCAGGTGGGGGGCGGAAGCAATCAGCCCCAGCATTTT.

The V gene is TRBV11-1, the J gene TRBJ1-1; tentatively, D is TRBD1 (5 bases). The V and J ends lost 4 bases and 4 bases respectively, with 10 bases between them. Germline V gene lookup returns CDR1 SGHAT and CDR2 FQDESV (reference sequence). The CDR3 consists of 13 residues. The CDR3 DNA is TGTGCCAGCAGCTGGGGGGGGAGCACTGAAGCTTTCTTT. Translated, it gives CASSWGGSTEAFF. Based on the CDR3 plus reference TRBV11-1 and TRBJ1-1, the full variable domain is EAEVAQSPRYKITEKSQAVAFWCDPISGHATLYWYRQILGQGPELLVQFQDESVVDDSQLPKDRFSAERLKGVDSTLKIQPAELGDSAMYLCASSWGGSTEAFFGQGTRLTVV.

This clonotype has more than one count but fewer than ten. The chain carries TRBV12-5 and TRBJ1-2; D remains ambiguous. V lost 1 base, J lost 9 bases, and 12 bases lay in between. The CDR3 extends over 13 amino acids. CDR1 and CDR2 (germline): LGHNT, FRNRAP. The CDR3 nucleotides are TGTGCTAGTGGTTTGGGTCTGGGAGAGAGCTACACCTTC. Translation: CASGLGLGESYTF.

The genes are TRBV12-3 or TRBV12-4 and TRBJ1-2; 7 nucleotides line up with TRBD1. The CDR3 is 12 residues long. J gave up 11 bases and V 2 bases, and 5 bases lay outside the gene matches. Written as DNA, the CDR3 is TGTGCCAGCAGTTTAAACAGGGGAGTATACACCTTC. Protein: CASSLNRGVYTF.

This clonotype was seen only a few times. This sequence joins TRBV5-5 and TRBJ2-3; TRBD2 agrees at 8 bases. The CDR3 loop spans 19 amino acids. The V gene's germline CDR1 is SGHKS and CDR2 YYEKEE (reference sequence). V lost 0 bases to trimming and J lost 0 bases; unmatched junction nucleotides: 12. CDR3 bases: TGTGCCAGCAGCTTGGATTGGATTGGCGGGGGGCCTAGCACAGATACGCAGTATTTT. Translation: CASSLDWIGGGPSTDTQYF. The full variable domain, rest sourced from reference TRBV5-5 and TRBJ2-3, is DAGVTQSPTHLIKTRGQQVTLRCSPISGHKSVSWYQQVLGQGPQFIFQYYEKEERGRGNFPDRFSARQFPNYSSELNVNALLLGDSALYLCASSLDWIGGGPSTDTQYFGPGTRLTVL.

In this sample, this clonotype turned up many times. The chain carries TRBV7-2 and TRBJ2-2; 7 nucleotides match TRBD2. Per germline, CDR1 SGHTA and CDR2 FQGNSA. Trimming at V came to 3 bases and at J to 3 bases, leaving 7 bases not matched to a gene. This CDR3 has 16 residues. The CDR3 DNA sequence: TGTGCCAGCAGCTTCGGAATTCGGGGGGACACCGGGGAGCTGTTTTTT. Translation gives CASSFGIRGDTGELFF.

This clonotype came up many times. The genes are TRBV9 and TRBJ2-5, with TRBD2 as a possible D gene (5 bases). V was trimmed by 0 bases and J by 0 bases, leaving 9 bases between them. Looked up from germline, CDR1 is SGDLS and CDR2 is YYNGEE. CDR3 size: 15 residues. CDR3 nucleotides: TGTGCCAGCAGCGTAGCTGGAGGAAACCAAGAGACCCAGTACTTC. It specifies CASSVAGGNQETQYF.

This clonotype was seen many times. The chain combines TRBV5-1 with TRBJ2-2; D remains ambiguous. The CDR3 extends over 13 amino acids. V lost 5 bases and J 3 bases, leaving 8 bases between the germline ends. Per germline, CDR1 SGHRS and CDR2 YFSETQ. The CDR3 is CASRLTDTGELFF. In DNA form, the CDR3 reads TGCGCCAGCAGGCTAACAGACACCGGGGAGCTGTTTTTT.

The rearrangement uses TRBV20-1 and TRBJ2-3, with D possibly TRBD1 on 5 matching bases. Trimming cost V 7 bases and J 0 bases, with 14 bases left between them. The CDR3 runs 14 residues. Germline-derived CDR1 and CDR2 are DFQATT and SNEGSKA (reference sequence). The CDR3 nucleotides are TGCAGTGTAGCTCCCCCAGGGAGCACAGATACGCAGTATTTT. Its protein is CSVAPPGSTDTQYF.

This clonotype was observed a handful of times. The chain has TRBV10-3 and TRBJ2-5, with D perhaps TRBD1 (6 bases). The CDR3 is 13 amino acids. V lost 5 bases and J lost 4, with 11 bases in between. Germline V lookup: CDR1 ENHRY, CDR2 SYGVKD. CDR3 sequence (DNA): TGTGCCATCAGTCGACAGGTATCAGAGACCCAGTACTTC. It yields the protein CAISRQVSETQYF.

Only a few counts were recorded for this clonotype. The chain is built from TRBV5-5 and TRBJ2-3; 7 nucleotides agree with TRBD2. The V gene's germline CDR1 is SGHKS and CDR2 YYEKEE (reference sequence). After removal of 4 bases from V and 6 bases from J, the junction contained 14 bases not matched to a gene. The CDR3 extends over 16 amino acids. The CDR3 coding sequence is TGTGCCAGCAGCGCGTTCCGGGACTACACAGCGGATACGCAGTATTTT. It translates to CASSAFRDYTADTQYF. Based on the CDR3 plus reference TRBV5-5 and TRBJ2-3, the full variable domain is DAGVTQSPTHLIKTRGQQVTLRCSPISGHKSVSWYQQVLGQGPQFIFQYYEKEERGRGNFPDRFSARQFPNYSSELNVNALLLGDSALYLCASSAFRDYTADTQYFGPGTRLTVL.

The chain couples TRBV10-3 to TRBJ1-5, with 8 bases fitting TRBD1. V lost 2 bases to trimming and J lost 3 bases; unmatched junction nucleotides: 3. The CDR3 covers 15 residues. CDR1 and CDR2 from the germline V gene are ENHRY and SYGVKD. The chain's CDR3 is CAISEGTGNNQPQHF. CDR3 DNA: TGTGCCATCAGTGAGGGGACAGGTAACAATCAGCCCCAGCATTTT.

By sample share, this clonotype is large. The genes are TRBV25-1 and TRBJ2-1; D remains unclear. Germline lookup yields CDR1 MGHDK and CDR2 SYGVNS. This CDR3 region has 14 residues. Trimming removed 5 bases at V and 3 bases at J, with 11 bases between. The CDR3 sequence: CASSQSDFYNEQFF. In DNA form, the CDR3 reads TGTGCCAGCAGTCAGTCCGACTTCTACAATGAGCAGTTCTTC.